The subject of this entry is one TCR beta chain. Its antigen is currently unknown. Sequence at one end of the junction differs from germline and may be a read error. For every donor, a draw yielded 7.5 to 10 milliliters of peripheral blood. This sample is part of a study of blood T cells in healthy people across ages. Study outcomes and limitations: TCR beta diversity, measured per million T cells, fell in a roughly linear way with age.

In germline, CDR1 is SGHAT, CDR2 FQNNGV. This CDR3 spans 14 amino acids. Combining a sample-barcoded 5' primer with a J-beta primer mix, a second PCR ran for about 7 to 11 cycles. TCRdb reprocessed the 5' RACE reads via MiXCR and lists one record per CDR3 protein. In the table there are 710,000 or so distinct CDR3 sequences, approximately 31% of which are singletons. The chain uses TRBV11-2 and TRBJ1-4; D gene ambiguous. The sequenced sample consisted of blood. The TCR was taken from an elderly woman in good health. CDR3 nucleotides: TGTGCCTGCAGCCTCGACATTGGGAGGGAAAAACTGTTTTTT. Translating gives CACSLDIGREKLFF.